A selection of T cell receptor beta chains follows, all from one sample in a study of blood T cell repertoires in COVID-19. The table came from immunoSEQ multiplex PCR; TCRdb's copy has only in-frame clones and leaves some out. The repertoire includes 60,000 to 90,000 clones, roughly 89% of them detected once, and around 3.4% sits in the top ten. The specimen was peripheral blood. These receptors were collected from a man in his fifties with acute or convalescent COVID-19. Both conserved end residues are part of each CDR3. Fields, in order: clone size, J gene, V gene, D gene, CDR3 protein, CDR3 DNA. The D gene is left open where the match is weak. Size is omitted from some rows. Given values are once, few, many or a class for expanded clones.

size: .; J: TRBJ2-1; V: TRBV5-6; D: TRBD2; CDR3: CASSLVALAETYNEQFF; DNA: TGTGCCAGCAGCTTGGTAGCGCTAGCGGAGACCTACAATGAGCAGTTCTTC
size: .; J: TRBJ1-2; V: TRBV10-2; D: .; CDR3: CASSVDSNYGYTF; DNA: TGCGCCAGCAGTGTCGACAGTAACTATGGCTACACCTTC
size: .; J: TRBJ1-5; V: TRBV5-1; D: .; CDR3: CASSYSGARYQPQHF; DNA: TGCGCCAGCAGCTACTCAGGGGCGAGATATCAGCCCCAGCATTTT
size: .; J: TRBJ2-6; V: TRBV30; D: .; CDR3: CAWSPNEGAGANVLTF; DNA: TGTGCCTGGAGTCCAAACGAGGGAGCTGGGGCCAACGTCCTGACTTTC
size: .; J: TRBJ2-7; V: TRBV13; D: TRBD1; CDR3: CASSQRTGGPYEQYF; DNA: TGTGCCAGCAGTCAGCGGACAGGGGGCCCCTACGAGCAGTACTTC
size: few; J: TRBJ1-2; V: TRBV27; D: TRBD1; CDR3: CASSPGTVNYGYTF; DNA: TGTGCCAGCAGCCCCGGGACAGTTAACTATGGCTACACCTTC
size: .; J: TRBJ1-1; V: TRBV19; D: TRBD1; CDR3: CASSMTGDTEAFF; DNA: TGTGCCAGTAGTATGACAGGGGACACTGAAGCTTTCTTT
size: .; J: TRBJ2-3; V: TRBV5-4; D: TRBD2; CDR3: CASRETSGPVDTQYF; DNA: TGTGCCAGCAGGGAGACTAGCGGCCCGGTAGATACGCAGTATTTT
size: .; J: TRBJ2-1; V: TRBV9; D: TRBD2; CDR3: CASSAYLAGGKNEQFF; DNA: TGTGCCAGCAGCGCATATTTAGCGGGGGGGAAGAATGAGCAGTTCTTC
size: .; J: TRBJ1-4; V: TRBV11-1; D: .; CDR3: CASSWREAEKLFF; DNA: TGTGCCAGCAGCTGGAGGGAGGCGGAAAAACTGTTTTTT
size: .; J: TRBJ1-2; V: TRBV11-2; D: .; CDR3: CASSSLQITYGYTF; DNA: TGTGCCAGCAGCTCCCTACAGATAACCTATGGCTACACCTTC
size: once; J: TRBJ1-2; V: TRBV5-1; D: TRBD1; CDR3: CASSFTGTGTESYTF; DNA: TGCGCCAGCAGCTTCACCGGGACAGGAACTGAGAGCTACACCTTC
size: .; J: TRBJ1-2; V: TRBV28; D: TRBD1; CDR3: CASSPTYRGSFHGYTF; DNA: TGTGCCAGCAGCCCAACCTACAGGGGGTCGTTTCATGGCTACACCTTC
size: .; J: TRBJ2-1; V: TRBV19; D: TRBD2; CDR3: CASSRISGSYNEQFF; DNA: TGTGCCAGTAGCAGAATTAGCGGGTCTTACAATGAGCAGTTCTTC
size: .; J: TRBJ2-1; V: TRBV7-9; D: TRBD1; CDR3: CASSPLDRGEEQFF; DNA: TGTGCCAGCAGCCCCTTGGACAGGGGAGAGGAGCAGTTCTTC
size: .; J: TRBJ1-4; V: TRBV7-9; D: TRBD1; CDR3: CASSLGQATNEKLFF; DNA: TGTGCCAGCAGCTTGGGACAGGCAACTAATGAAAAACTGTTTTTT
size: .; J: TRBJ1-3; V: TRBV29-1; D: .; CDR3: CSVVTGLSGNTIYF; DNA: TGCAGCGTCGTTACAGGGCTCTCTGGAAACACCATATATTTT
size: few; J: TRBJ2-3; V: TRBV19; D: .; CDR3: CASRAGGTDTQYF; DNA: TGTGCCAGTAGGGCAGGGGGCACAGATACGCAGTATTTT
size: .; J: TRBJ1-2; V: TRBV28; D: .; CDR3: CATNRLQATYGYTF; DNA: TGTGCCACTAACAGGCTGCAGGCGACCTATGGCTACACCTTC
size: .; J: TRBJ2-3; V: TRBV7-2; D: .; CDR3: CASRRGLTDTQYF; DNA: TGTGCCAGCCGGAGGGGCCTCACAGATACGCAGTATTTT
size: .; J: TRBJ2-3; V: TRBV6-5; D: .; CDR3: CASSYSIGLHTQYF; DNA: TGTGCCAGCAGTTACTCGATTGGACTTCATACGCAGTATTTT
size: once; J: TRBJ1-2; V: TRBV18; D: TRBD1; CDR3: CASSPTGLYGYTF; DNA: TGTGCCAGCTCACCGACAGGGTTGTATGGCTACACCTTC
size: .; J: TRBJ1-5; V: TRBV5-5; D: TRBD1; CDR3: CASSPGGGSQPQHF; DNA: TGTGCCAGCAGCCCCGGAGGGGGCAGTCAGCCCCAGCATTTT
size: .; J: TRBJ2-1; V: TRBV6-6; D: TRBD2; CDR3: CATLRGGTNEQFF; DNA: TGTGCCACCCTCCGCGGGGGGACCAATGAGCAGTTCTTC
size: .; J: TRBJ1-5; V: TRBV6-2/TRBV6-3; D: .; CDR3: CASSYQTGKWPQHF; DNA: TGTGCCAGCAGTTACCAAACAGGGAAGTGGCCCCAGCATTTT
size: few; J: TRBJ1-3; V: TRBV30; D: TRBD1; CDR3: CAWELTGPGNTIYF; DNA: TGTGCCTGGGAATTGACAGGGCCTGGAAACACCATATATTTT
size: .; J: TRBJ1-1; V: TRBV20-1; D: .; CDR3: CSASQGLGGEAFF; DNA: TGCAGTGCTAGTCAGGGGTTAGGGGGTGAAGCTTTCTTT
size: .; J: TRBJ2-2; V: TRBV5-8; D: .; CDR3: CASSQGFSITGELFF; DNA: TGTGCCAGCAGCCAGGGATTCTCGATCACCGGGGAGCTGTTTTTT
size: .; J: TRBJ2-7; V: TRBV6-6; D: TRBD2; CDR3: CASSTPLAGGPYEQYF; DNA: TGTGCCAGCAGTACCCCCCTAGCGGGAGGTCCCTACGAGCAGTACTTC
size: .; J: TRBJ1-2; V: TRBV18; D: .; CDR3: CASSLSPPSGDGYTF; DNA: TGTGCCAGCTCACTATCCCCTCCTTCCGGGGATGGCTACACCTTC
size: few; J: TRBJ2-7; V: TRBV7-9; D: .; CDR3: CASSLDSANYEQYF; DNA: TGTGCCAGCAGCTTGGACAGCGCTAACTACGAGCAGTACTTC